This note documents a single TCR beta chain sequence. The data originate from a study of blood T cell repertoires in COVID-19. Overall study context: Samples representing acute and convalescent COVID-19 were sourced from the United States, Italy and Spain. Sources were T cells, B-cell-depleted T cells, or PBMCs; the material itself was cDNA or gDNA.

Original data processing: Reference gene primers were amplified, and this amplification served to estimate nucleated cell counts. Assay used: immunoSEQ multiplex PCR; TCRdb lists only in-frame clones, some missing. V, J and clone size derive from that table, while D and trimming were established from the DNA sequence. The sample holds approximately 360,000 clones, around 92% seen once. Looked up from germline, CDR1 is MDHEN and CDR2 is SYDVKM. Trimming cost V 6 bases and J 8 bases, with 16 bases left between them. CDR3 size: 13 residues. Sequenced input: peripheral blood. V and J are TRBV28 and TRBJ1-2; no definite D call. The receptor's source is a man aged 40-55 years with acute or convalescent COVID-19. The CDR3 sequence: CASSPPGLGGYTF. For the CDR3, the DNA is TGTGCCAGCAGCCCTCCCGGACTGGGGGGCTACACCTTC.